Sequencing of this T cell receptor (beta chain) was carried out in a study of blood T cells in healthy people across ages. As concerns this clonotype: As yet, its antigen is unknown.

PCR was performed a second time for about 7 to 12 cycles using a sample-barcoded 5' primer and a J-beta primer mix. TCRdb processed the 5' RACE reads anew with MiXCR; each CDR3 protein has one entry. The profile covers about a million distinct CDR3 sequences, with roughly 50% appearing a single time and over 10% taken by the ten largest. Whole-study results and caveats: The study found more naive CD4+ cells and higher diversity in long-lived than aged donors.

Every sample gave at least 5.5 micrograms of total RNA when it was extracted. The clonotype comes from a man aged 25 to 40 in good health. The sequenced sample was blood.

CDR3 residues: CASSQDYAFSTDTQYF. DNA of the CDR3: TGTGCCAGCAGCCAAGATTACGCCTTTAGCACAGATACGCAGTATTTT. V usage is TRBV4-2 and J usage is TRBJ2-3; no clear D. CDR1 and CDR2 from the germline V gene are LGHNA and YNFKEQ. The ends were cut back, 0 bases at V and 0 bases at J, with 10 bases in the middle. The CDR3 is 16 residues long.